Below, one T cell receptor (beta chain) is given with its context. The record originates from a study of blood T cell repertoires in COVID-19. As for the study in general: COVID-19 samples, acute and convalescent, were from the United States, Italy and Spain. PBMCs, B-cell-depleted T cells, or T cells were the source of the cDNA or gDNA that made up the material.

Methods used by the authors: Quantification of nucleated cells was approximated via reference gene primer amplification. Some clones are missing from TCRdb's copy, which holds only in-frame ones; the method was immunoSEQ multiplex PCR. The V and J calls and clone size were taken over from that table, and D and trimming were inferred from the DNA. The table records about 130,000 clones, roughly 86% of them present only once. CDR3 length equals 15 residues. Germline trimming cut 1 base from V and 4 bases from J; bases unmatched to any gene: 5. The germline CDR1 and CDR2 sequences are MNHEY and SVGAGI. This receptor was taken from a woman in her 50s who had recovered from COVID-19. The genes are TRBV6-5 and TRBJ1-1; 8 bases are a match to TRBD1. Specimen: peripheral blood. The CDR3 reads CASSYYRGDSTEAFF. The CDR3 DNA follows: TGTGCCAGCAGTTACTACAGGGGGGATAGCACTGAAGCTTTCTTT.